The clone carrying this T cell receptor beta chain was detected a few times. The second PCR ran 7 to 11 cycles with a sample-barcoded 5' primer and J-beta primers. TCRdb itself ran the 5' RACE reads through MiXCR, one entry per CDR3 protein. The table records about 640,000 distinct CDR3 sequences, roughly 58% of them present only once. The data originate from a study of blood T cells in healthy people across ages. Deletions cut 4 bases from V and 5 bases from J, with 12 bases between. Germline CDR1 reads SGDLS; CDR2 reads YYNGEE. The CDR3 sequence is 14 residues long. The V gene is TRBV9, the J gene TRBJ1-4; no firm D call. The sequencing sample was made of blood. This sequence was found in a man between 60 and 75 years old in good health. In DNA, the CDR3 is TGTGCCAGCAGCCCTCGGACGGTGAATGAAAAACTGTTTTTT. Translation gives CASSPRTVNEKLFF.